The subject of this entry is one T cell receptor beta chain. This sample is drawn from a study of blood T cell repertoires in COVID-19. CDR1 SGHTS and CDR2 YDEGEE come from the germline V gene. V lost 4 bases to trimming and J lost 3 bases, with 12 bases between them. The CDR3 has 14 amino acids. Participant reports of clinical history set cohort assignment. Study processing details: Scientists estimated how many nucleated cells there were by amplifying reference gene primers. This table comes from immunoSEQ multiplex PCR, and its TCRdb copy is limited to in-frame clones, with some not included. Clone size and the V and J calls come from that table; the DNA yielded D and trimming. The sample consists of 300,000 to 450,000 clones, over 75% of them appearing once.

This rearrangement joins TRBV5-8 to TRBJ2-3, with D unclear. Sequencing input: PBMCs or T cells enriched from blood (not recorded which). The sequence was collected from a woman aged 25 to 39 who had recovered from COVID-19. Written as DNA, the CDR3 is TGTGCCAGCAGCCCGAGACTGGAAACAGATACGCAGTATTTT. Translated: CASSPRLETDTQYF.